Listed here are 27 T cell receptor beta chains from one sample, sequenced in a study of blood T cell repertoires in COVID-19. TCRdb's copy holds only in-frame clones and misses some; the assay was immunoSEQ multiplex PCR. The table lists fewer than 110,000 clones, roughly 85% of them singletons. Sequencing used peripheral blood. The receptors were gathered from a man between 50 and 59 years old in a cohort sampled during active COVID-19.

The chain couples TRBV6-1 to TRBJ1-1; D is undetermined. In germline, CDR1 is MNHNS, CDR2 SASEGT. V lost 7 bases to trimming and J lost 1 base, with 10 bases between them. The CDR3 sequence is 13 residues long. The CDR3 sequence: CASNVGANTEAFF. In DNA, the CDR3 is TGTGCCAGCAATGTGGGAGCGAACACTGAAGCTTTCTTT.

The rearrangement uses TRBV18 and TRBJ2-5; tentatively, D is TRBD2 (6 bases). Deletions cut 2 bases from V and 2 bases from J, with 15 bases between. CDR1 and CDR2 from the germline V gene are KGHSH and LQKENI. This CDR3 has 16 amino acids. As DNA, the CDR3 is TGTGCCAGCTCACCAGGCCGGGGAGGTTGGCAAGAGACCCAGTACTTC. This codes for CASSPGRGGWQETQYF.

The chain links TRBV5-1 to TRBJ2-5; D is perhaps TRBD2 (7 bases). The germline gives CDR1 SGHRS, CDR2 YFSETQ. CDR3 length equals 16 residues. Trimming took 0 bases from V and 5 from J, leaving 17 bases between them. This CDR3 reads CASSLGGGRVDETQYF. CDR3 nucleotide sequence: TGCGCCAGCAGCTTGGGCGGGGGCCGCGTGGATGAGACCCAGTACTTC.

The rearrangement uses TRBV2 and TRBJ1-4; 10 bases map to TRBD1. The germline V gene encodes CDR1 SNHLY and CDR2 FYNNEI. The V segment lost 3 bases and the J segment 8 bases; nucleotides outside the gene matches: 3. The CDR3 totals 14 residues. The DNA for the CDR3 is TGTGCCAGCAGTGACTGGACAGGGGGAGAAAAACTGTTTTTT. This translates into CASSDWTGGEKLFF.

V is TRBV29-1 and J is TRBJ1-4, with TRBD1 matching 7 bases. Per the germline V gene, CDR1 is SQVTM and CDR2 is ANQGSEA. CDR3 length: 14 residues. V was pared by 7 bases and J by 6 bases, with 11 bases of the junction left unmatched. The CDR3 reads CSAGPGTAYEKLFF. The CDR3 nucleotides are TGCAGCGCTGGCCCAGGGACAGCATATGAAAAACTGTTTTTT.

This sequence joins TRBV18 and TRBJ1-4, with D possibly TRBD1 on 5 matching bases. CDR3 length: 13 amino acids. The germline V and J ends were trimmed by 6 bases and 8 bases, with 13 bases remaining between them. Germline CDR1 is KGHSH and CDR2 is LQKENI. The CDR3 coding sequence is TGTGCCAGCTCTGGGGGGACTGGCGAAAAACTGTTTTTT. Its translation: CASSGGTGEKLFF.

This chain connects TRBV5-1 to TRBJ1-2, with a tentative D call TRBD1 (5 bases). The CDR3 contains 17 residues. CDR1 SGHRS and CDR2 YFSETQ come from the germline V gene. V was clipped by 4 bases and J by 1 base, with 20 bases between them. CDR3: CASSRNQGPQNNYGYTF. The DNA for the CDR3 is TGCGCCAGCAGCCGCAACCAGGGCCCCCAGAATAACTATGGCTACACCTTC.

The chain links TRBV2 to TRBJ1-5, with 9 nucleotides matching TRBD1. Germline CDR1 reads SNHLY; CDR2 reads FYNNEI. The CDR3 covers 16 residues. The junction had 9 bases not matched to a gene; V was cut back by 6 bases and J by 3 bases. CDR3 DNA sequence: TGTGCCAGCAGAGAACAGGGGGCATTCGTCAATCAGCCCCAGCATTTT. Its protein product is CASREQGAFVNQPQHF.

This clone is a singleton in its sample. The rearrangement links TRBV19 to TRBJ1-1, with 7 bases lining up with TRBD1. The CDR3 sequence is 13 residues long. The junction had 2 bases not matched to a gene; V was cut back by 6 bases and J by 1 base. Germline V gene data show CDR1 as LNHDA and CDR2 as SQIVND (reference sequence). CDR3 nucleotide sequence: TGTGCCAGTAGGTGGACAGGGAACACTGAAGCTTTCTTT. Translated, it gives CASRWTGNTEAFF.

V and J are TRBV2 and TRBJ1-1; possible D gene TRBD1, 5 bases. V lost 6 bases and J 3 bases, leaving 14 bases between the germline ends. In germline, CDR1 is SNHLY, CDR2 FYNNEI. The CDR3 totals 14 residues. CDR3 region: CASRETAYDTEAFF. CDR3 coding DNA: TGTGCCAGCAGGGAGACAGCCTACGACACTGAAGCTTTCTTT. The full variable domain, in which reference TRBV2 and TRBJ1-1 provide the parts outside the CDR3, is EPEVTQTPSHQVTQMGQEVILRCVPISNHLYFYWYRQILGQKVEFLVSFYNNEISEKSEIFDDQFSVERPDGSNFTLKIRSTKLEDSAMYFCASRETAYDTEAFFGQGTRLTVV.

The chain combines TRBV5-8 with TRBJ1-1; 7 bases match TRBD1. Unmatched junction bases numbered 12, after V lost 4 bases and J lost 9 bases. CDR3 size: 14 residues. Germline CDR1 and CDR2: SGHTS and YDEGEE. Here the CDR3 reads CASSPGTETLKAFF. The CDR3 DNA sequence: TGTGCCAGCAGCCCCGGGACAGAGACACTGAAAGCTTTCTTT. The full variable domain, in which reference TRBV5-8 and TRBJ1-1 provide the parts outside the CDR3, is EAGVTQSPTHLIKTRGQQATLRCSPISGHTSVYWYQQALGLGLQFLLWYDEGEERNRGNFPPRFSGRQFPNYSSELNVNALELEDSALYLCASSPGTETLKAFFGQGTRLTVV.

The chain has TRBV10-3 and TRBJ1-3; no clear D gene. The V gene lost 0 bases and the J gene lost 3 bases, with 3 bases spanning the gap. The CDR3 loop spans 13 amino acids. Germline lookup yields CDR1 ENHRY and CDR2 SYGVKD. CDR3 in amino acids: CAISESSGNTIYF. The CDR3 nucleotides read TGTGCCATCAGTGAGTCGAGTGGAAACACCATATATTTT.

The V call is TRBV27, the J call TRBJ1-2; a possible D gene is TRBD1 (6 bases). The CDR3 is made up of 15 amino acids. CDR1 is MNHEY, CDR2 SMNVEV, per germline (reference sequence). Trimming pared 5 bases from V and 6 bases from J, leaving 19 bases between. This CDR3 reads CASSMLQGSLHGYTF. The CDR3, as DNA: TGTGCCAGCAGTATGCTCCAGGGGTCACTCCATGGCTACACCTTC.

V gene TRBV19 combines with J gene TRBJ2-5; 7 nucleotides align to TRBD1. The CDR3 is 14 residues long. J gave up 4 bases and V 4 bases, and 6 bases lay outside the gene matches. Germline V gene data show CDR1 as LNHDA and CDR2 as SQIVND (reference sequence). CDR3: CASSNQGEGETQYF. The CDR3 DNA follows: TGTGCCAGTAGTAACCAGGGGGAAGGAGAGACCCAGTACTTC.

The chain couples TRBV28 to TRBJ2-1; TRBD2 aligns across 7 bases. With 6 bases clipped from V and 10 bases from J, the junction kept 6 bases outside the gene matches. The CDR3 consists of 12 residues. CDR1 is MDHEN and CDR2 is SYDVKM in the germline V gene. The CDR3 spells CASSVGGREQFF. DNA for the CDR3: TGTGCCAGCAGCGTGGGGGGGAGGGAGCAGTTCTTC.

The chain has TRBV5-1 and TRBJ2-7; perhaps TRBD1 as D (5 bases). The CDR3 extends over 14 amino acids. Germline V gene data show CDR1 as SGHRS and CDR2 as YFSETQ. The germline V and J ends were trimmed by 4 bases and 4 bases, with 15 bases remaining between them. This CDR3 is CASSLEPGPYEQYV. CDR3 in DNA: TGCGCCAGCAGCCTGGAGCCAGGGCCTTACGAGCAGTACGTC.

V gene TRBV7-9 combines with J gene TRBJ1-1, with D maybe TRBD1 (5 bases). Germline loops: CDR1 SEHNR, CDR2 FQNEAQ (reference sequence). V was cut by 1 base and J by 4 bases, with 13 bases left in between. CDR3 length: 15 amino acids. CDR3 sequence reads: CASSLGPRQGTEAFF. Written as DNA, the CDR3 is TGTGCCAGCAGCTTAGGTCCGCGCCAGGGCACTGAAGCTTTCTTT.

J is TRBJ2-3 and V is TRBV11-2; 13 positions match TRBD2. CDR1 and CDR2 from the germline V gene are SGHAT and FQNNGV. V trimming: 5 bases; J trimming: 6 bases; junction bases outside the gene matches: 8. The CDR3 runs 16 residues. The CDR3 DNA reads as TGTGCCAGCAGCCTTGGGACTAGCGGGGTATTTGATACGCAGTATTTT. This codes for CASSLGTSGVFDTQYF.

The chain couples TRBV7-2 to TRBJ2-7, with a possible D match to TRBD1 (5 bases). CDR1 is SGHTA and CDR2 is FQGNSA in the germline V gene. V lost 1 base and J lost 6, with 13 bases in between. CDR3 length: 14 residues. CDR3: CASSLGPTGPEQYF. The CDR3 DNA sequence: TGTGCCAGCAGCTTAGGCCCTACAGGACCCGAGCAGTACTTC. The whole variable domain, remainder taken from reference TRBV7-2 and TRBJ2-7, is GAGVSQSPSNKVTEKGKDVELRCDPISGHTALYWYRQSLGQGLEFLIYFQGNSAPDKSGLPSDRFSAERTGGSVSTLTIQRTQQEDSAVYLCASSLGPTGPEQYFGPGTRLTVT.

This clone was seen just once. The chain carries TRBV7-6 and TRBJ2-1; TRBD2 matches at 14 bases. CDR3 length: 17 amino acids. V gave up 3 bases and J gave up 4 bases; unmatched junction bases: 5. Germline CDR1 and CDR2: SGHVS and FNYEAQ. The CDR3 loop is CASSLTSGGAEYNEQFF. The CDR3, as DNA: TGTGCCAGCAGCTTGACTAGCGGGGGGGCGGAGTACAATGAGCAGTTCTTC.

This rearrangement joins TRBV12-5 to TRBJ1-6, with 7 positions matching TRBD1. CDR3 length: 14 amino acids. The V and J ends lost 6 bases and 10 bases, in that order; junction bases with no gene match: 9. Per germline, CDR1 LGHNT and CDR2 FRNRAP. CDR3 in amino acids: CASGQGQPGSPLHF. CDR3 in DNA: TGTGCTAGTGGCCAGGGACAGCCTGGATCACCCCTCCACTTT. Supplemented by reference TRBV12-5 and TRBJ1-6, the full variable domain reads DARVTQTPRHKVTEMGQEVTMRCQPILGHNTVFWYRQTMMQGLELLAYFRNRAPLDDSGMPKDRFSAEMPDATLATLKIQPSEPRDSAVYFCASGQGQPGSPLHFGNGTRLTVT.

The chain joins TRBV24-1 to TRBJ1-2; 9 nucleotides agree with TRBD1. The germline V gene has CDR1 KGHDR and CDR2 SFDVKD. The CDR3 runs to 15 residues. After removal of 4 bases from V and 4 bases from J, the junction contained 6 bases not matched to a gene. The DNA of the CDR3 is TGTGCCACCAGTGACACAGGGGGCGCGAGCTATGGCTACACCTTC. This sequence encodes CATSDTGGASYGYTF.

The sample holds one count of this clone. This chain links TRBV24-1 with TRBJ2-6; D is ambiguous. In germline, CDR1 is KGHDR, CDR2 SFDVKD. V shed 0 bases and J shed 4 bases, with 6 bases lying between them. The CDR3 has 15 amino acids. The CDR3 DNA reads TGTGCCACCAGTGATTTGGGTCAGGGGGCCAACGTCCTGACTTTC. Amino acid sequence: CATSDLGQGANVLTF.

CDR3 sequence (DNA): TGCAGCGTTGATCGCAGTTCAGATTTGTATTTT. This gives the protein CSVDRSSDLYF. V gene TRBV29-1 combines with J gene TRBJ2-3, with no clear D. V gave up 3 bases and J gave up 14 bases, with 15 bases separating them. There are 11 residues in the CDR3. Germline V CDR1 and CDR2: SQVTM, ANQGSEA.

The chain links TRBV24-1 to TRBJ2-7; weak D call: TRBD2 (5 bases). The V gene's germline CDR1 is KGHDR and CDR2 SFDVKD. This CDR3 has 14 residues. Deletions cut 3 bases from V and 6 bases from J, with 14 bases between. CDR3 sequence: CATSDANDYAEQYF. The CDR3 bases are TGTGCCACCAGTGATGCAAATGACTATGCCGAGCAGTACTTC.

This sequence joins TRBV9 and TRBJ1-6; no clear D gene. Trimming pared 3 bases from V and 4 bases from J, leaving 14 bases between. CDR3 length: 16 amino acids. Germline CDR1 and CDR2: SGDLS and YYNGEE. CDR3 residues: CASSGHTGEYNSPLHF. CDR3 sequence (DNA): TGTGCCAGCAGCGGTCATACGGGAGAATATAATTCACCCCTCCACTTT.

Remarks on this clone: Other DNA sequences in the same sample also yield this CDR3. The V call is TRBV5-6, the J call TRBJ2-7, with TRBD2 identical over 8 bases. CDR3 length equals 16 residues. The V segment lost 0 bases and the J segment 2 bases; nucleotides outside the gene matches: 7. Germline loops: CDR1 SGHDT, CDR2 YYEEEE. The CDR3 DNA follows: TGTGCCAGCAGCTTGGGGCGGGGGGCCGCTACCTACGAGCAGTACTTC. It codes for CASSLGRGAATYEQYF.